The 32 T cell receptor beta chains below come from one sample, sequenced in a study of CD8+ T cells in alopecia areata. RNA, once extracted, was reverse transcribed into cDNA for use as the sequencing template. Libraries were prepared by immunoSEQ multiplex PCR; TCRdb keeps only in-frame clonotypes and omits some of them. There are around 150,000 clones in the sample; about three fifths occur only once, and around 0.91% lies in the top ten. Treatment given: oral pan-JAK inhibitor, 5-10 mg twice daily. Source: CD4+ T cells sorted from blood, taken at week 4, from a patient treated with tofacitinib. These receptors were obtained from a human donor with alopecia areata.

The chain couples TRBV4-1 to TRBJ2-7, with a tentative D call TRBD1 (5 bases). The CDR3 is 15 amino acids. V gave up 0 bases and J gave up 4 bases, with 13 bases separating them. The germline V gene has CDR1 MGHRA and CDR2 YSYEKL. CDR3: CASSQDQGYWYEQYF. CDR3 bases: TGCGCCAGCAGCCAAGATCAGGGTTATTGGTACGAGCAGTACTTC.

The CDR3 DNA sequence: TGCGCCAGCAGCTCCCGATTGTTGACGGAAAATTCCTACGAGCAGTACTTC. Translating it yields CASSSRLLTENSYEQYF. This sequence joins TRBV5-1 and TRBJ2-7, with unresolved D. Germline V gives CDR1 SGHRS, CDR2 YFSETQ. The CDR3 has 17 residues. V gave up 3 bases and J gave up 1 base, with 20 bases separating them.

The CDR3 loop reads CSGSGQGAYNEQFF. CDR3 coding DNA: TGCAGCGGTTCGGGACAGGGGGCCTACAATGAGCAGTTCTTC. The rearrangement links TRBV29-1 to TRBJ2-1; 11 bases map to TRBD1. Looked up from germline, CDR1 is SQVTM and CDR2 is ANQGSEA. The CDR3 has 14 residues. V lost 7 bases, J lost 2 bases, and 4 bases stayed unmatched.

This chain links TRBV30 with TRBJ1-2, with D maybe TRBD1 (5 bases). Germline CDR1 reads GTSNPN; CDR2 reads SVGIG (reference sequence). The V end was cut by 8 bases, the J end by 4 bases, with 14 bases between. The CDR3 totals 12 residues. For the CDR3, the DNA is TGTGCCAACAAGCGGGGGGGCTATGGCTACACCTTC. Its translation is CANKRGGYGYTF.

This chain links TRBV5-1 with TRBJ1-2; TRBD1 matches 10 bases. The V and J ends lost 1 base and 7 bases, in that order; junction bases with no gene match: 13. This CDR3 region has 17 residues. Germline V gives CDR1 SGHRS, CDR2 YFSETQ. The CDR3 nucleotides are TGCGCCAGCAGCTTGACGGGGACAGGGGCCCAACATCGTGGCTACACCTTC. This translates into CASSLTGTGAQHRGYTF.

The chain couples TRBV29-1 to TRBJ2-5, with 7 bases lining up with TRBD2. This CDR3 is 15 amino acids long. Germline loops: CDR1 SQVTM, CDR2 ANQGSEA. The J segment lost 2 bases and the V segment lost 6 bases, leaving 12 bases of the junction unmatched. CDR3 bases: TGCAGCGTCTGTGGGGGGGATGGGGCTCAAGAGACCCAGTACTTC. Protein: CSVCGGDGAQETQYF.

J is TRBJ2-4 and V is TRBV6-6; no reliable D call. The CDR3 runs to 14 residues. Germline loops: CDR1 MNHNY, CDR2 SVGAGI (reference sequence). V lost 5 bases, J lost 0 bases, and 8 bases lay in between. The CDR3 nucleotides read TGTGCCAGCAGTGGCGCTTCAGCCAAAAACATTCAGTACTTC. It codes for CASSGASAKNIQYF.

This chain links TRBV4-2 with TRBJ2-7, with D perhaps matching TRBD1 (6 bases). This CDR3 comprises 15 residues. Germline V lookup: CDR1 LGHNA, CDR2 YNFKEQ. The ends were cut back, 4 bases at V and 13 bases at J, with 26 bases in the middle. CDR3 loop: CASSPPLGGFNELYF. CDR3 DNA sequence: TGTGCCAGCAGCCCGCCGCTTGGGGGCTTCAACGAGCTTTACTTC.

V and J are TRBV15 and TRBJ2-3; tentatively, D is TRBD1 or TRBD2 (5 bases each). V was cut by 5 bases and J by 5 bases, with 11 bases left in between. Germline CDR1 and CDR2: LNHNV and YYDKDF (reference sequence). CDR3 length: 13 residues. The CDR3 DNA is TGTGCCACCAGCGAGGGACCCGAAGATACGCAGTATTTT. Protein: CATSEGPEDTQYF. Full variable domain (remainder filled in from reference TRBV15 and TRBJ2-3): DAMVIQNPRYQVTQFGKPVTLSCSQTLNHNVMYWYQQKSSQAPKLLFHYYDKDFNNEADTPDNFQSRRPNTSFCFLDIRSPGLGDTAMYLCATSEGPEDTQYFGPGTRLTVL.

This clone appeared a few times. The V and J genes are TRBV29-1 and TRBJ1-2, with D maybe TRBD1 (5 bases). The CDR3 covers 12 residues. The ends were cut back, 8 bases at V and 6 bases at J, with 16 bases in the middle. CDR1 SQVTM and CDR2 ANQGSEA come from the germline V gene. The CDR3 here is CSKTDGTHGYTF. The CDR3, as DNA: TGCAGCAAGACTGACGGGACCCATGGCTACACCTTC.

V is TRBV29-1 and J is TRBJ2-2; the D call may be TRBD1 or TRBD2 (5 bases each). V lost 6 bases and J 3 bases, leaving 23 bases between the germline ends. The CDR3 loop spans 17 amino acids. Germline CDR1 and CDR2: SQVTM and ANQGSEA. The CDR3 loop is CSVRLFGTALDTGELFF. CDR3 DNA: TGCAGCGTCCGACTCTTCGGGACCGCCCTCGACACCGGGGAGCTGTTTTTT.

This clone appeared a single time. J is TRBJ1-1 and V is TRBV5-6, with a tentative D call TRBD1 (5 bases). Germline V lookup: CDR1 SGHDT, CDR2 YYEEEE. V shed 4 bases and J shed 3 bases, with 13 bases lying between them. CDR3 size: 14 residues. DNA of the CDR3: TGTGCCAGCAGCCCGTTCGACAGTTACACTGAAGCTTTCTTT. Its protein is CASSPFDSYTEAFF.

The CDR3 DNA is TGCAGCGTTGAGGTCAGGAGCTCCTACAATGAGCAGTTCTTC. Encoded protein: CSVEVRSSYNEQFF. The chain joins TRBV29-1 to TRBJ2-1, with unresolved D. The ends were cut back, 3 bases at V and 0 bases at J, with 9 bases in the middle. The CDR3 length is 14 residues. CDR1 is SQVTM and CDR2 is ANQGSEA in the germline V gene.

V is TRBV19 and J is TRBJ2-7; 11 nucleotides align to TRBD1. CDR3 length: 13 amino acids. V shed 3 bases, J shed 6 bases, and the junction held 1 base outside the gene matches. Germline-derived CDR1 and CDR2 are LNHDA and SQIVND (reference sequence). The CDR3 DNA is TGTGCCAGTAGTATGGACAGGGGGCGCGAGCAGTACTTC. It codes for CASSMDRGREQYF.

The chain joins TRBV30 to TRBJ1-5; possible D gene TRBD1, 6 bases. This CDR3 is 14 amino acids long. CDR1 GTSNPN and CDR2 SVGIG come from the germline V gene (reference sequence). The V gene lost 5 bases and the J gene lost 4 bases, with 15 bases spanning the gap. CDR3 DNA sequence: TGTGCCTGGGACGGGGGGCAGAAGAATCAGCCCCAGCATTTT. Translation gives CAWDGGQKNQPQHF.

For the CDR3, the DNA is TGTGCCAGCAGCTTAGTCGGGGCAGGGAGGAATGAGCAGTTCTTC. Translation: CASSLVGAGRNEQFF. This chain connects TRBV11-2 to TRBJ2-1; possible D gene TRBD2, 6 bases. Trimming left V 1 base short and J 7 bases short, with 14 bases between. In germline, CDR1 is SGHAT, CDR2 FQNNGV. The CDR3 spans 15 residues.

V and J are TRBV7-9 and TRBJ1-6; 10 bases fit TRBD1. After removal of 5 bases from V and 9 bases from J, the junction contained 7 bases not matched to a gene. CDR3 length: 15 amino acids. Germline CDR1 SEHNR, CDR2 FQNEAQ (reference sequence). CDR3 in amino acids: CASSPPGQGSSPLHF. As DNA, the CDR3 is TGTGCCAGCAGCCCCCCGGGACAGGGGAGTTCACCCCTCCACTTT.

This clone was counted only a few times. J is TRBJ2-3 and V is TRBV11-2; D ambiguous. CDR3 length: 15 amino acids. Germline values: CDR1 SGHAT, CDR2 FQNNGV. V dropped 1 base and J dropped 4 bases, with 12 bases sitting between them. The CDR3 sequence is CASSLGLLNADTQYF. DNA for the CDR3: TGTGCCAGCAGCTTAGGCCTTCTTAACGCAGATACGCAGTATTTT.

The chain combines TRBV5-6 with TRBJ2-4, with D uncertain. CDR3 length: 16 amino acids. Germline V gives CDR1 SGHDT, CDR2 YYEEEE. Trimming pared 5 bases from V and 6 bases from J, leaving 21 bases between. Written as DNA, the CDR3 is TGTGCCAGCAGGCCTTCCTCGGGCCCACGTAGAAACATTCAGTACTTC. Translated: CASRPSSGPRRNIQYF.

The sample holds a few counts of this clone. This chain uses TRBV14 with TRBJ2-1, with 8 bases lining up with TRBD2. CDR3 length: 14 residues. V gave up 4 bases and J gave up 8 bases; unmatched junction bases: 7. CDR1 is SGHDN, CDR2 FVKESK, per germline. Here the CDR3 DNA reads TGTGCCAGCAGCCGGGGACTAGAAGTAGATGAGCAGTTCTTC. It yields the protein CASSRGLEVDEQFF.

The chain uses TRBV15 and TRBJ2-5; D gene unclear. Trimming took off 3 bases at V and 5 bases at J, with 10 bases between the two ends. The CDR3 has 13 residues. CDR1 is LNHNV, CDR2 YYDKDF, per germline (reference sequence). The CDR3 DNA is TGTGCCACCAGCAGGAGCCCGGACGAGACCCAGTACTTC. It codes for CATSRSPDETQYF.

The chain combines TRBV12-5 with TRBJ2-7; 8 nucleotides line up with TRBD1. CDR3 length: 14 amino acids. The germline CDR1 and CDR2 sequences are LGHNT and FRNRAP. J lost 3 bases, V lost 5 bases, and 6 bases had no gene match. The CDR3 here is CASGVDRAGYEQYF. The CDR3 region has the DNA TGTGCTAGTGGTGTGGACAGGGCGGGCTACGAGCAGTACTTC.

The genes are TRBV29-1 and TRBJ1-2; a possible D gene is TRBD1 (6 bases). V was trimmed by 7 bases and J by 1 base, leaving 16 bases between them. Germline CDR1 is SQVTM and CDR2 is ANQGSEA. There are 14 residues in the CDR3. The DNA of the CDR3 is TGCAGCGACGAAGGGGGGCGAATTAACTATGGCTACACCTTC. Protein: CSDEGGRINYGYTF.

In its sample, this clone was seen a few times. This chain connects TRBV4-2 to TRBJ2-1; TRBD1 agrees at 7 bases. The V gene end was trimmed by 2 bases and the J gene end by 3 bases; junction bases not matched to a gene: 7. The CDR3 is 16 amino acids. CDR1 is LGHNA and CDR2 is YNFKEQ in the germline V gene. For the CDR3, the DNA is TGTGCCAGCAGCCAACAGAGGGGGCAGATCTACAATGAGCAGTTCTTC. This sequence encodes CASSQQRGQIYNEQFF.

The chain links TRBV5-1 to TRBJ1-5; D perhaps matches TRBD1 (6 bases). CDR3 length: 14 residues. The germline V and J ends were trimmed by 1 base and 5 bases, with 10 bases remaining between them. CDR1 and CDR2 (germline): SGHRS, YFSETQ. CDR3: CASSLMGGDQPQHF. The CDR3 DNA follows: TGCGCCAGCAGCTTGATGGGGGGCGATCAGCCCCAGCATTTT.

CDR3 amino acids: CASKILEETQYF. CDR3 nucleotide sequence: TGTGCCAGTAAGATCCTCGAAGAGACCCAGTACTTC. The J gene is TRBJ2-5, the V gene TRBV19, with D uncertain. Trimming stripped 7 bases from V and 3 bases from J, with 9 bases between. Germline CDR1 LNHDA, CDR2 SQIVND (reference sequence). The CDR3 is 12 amino acids.

V gene TRBV18 combines with J gene TRBJ2-5, with D tentatively TRBD2 (6 bases). The length of the CDR3 is 16 residues. The V and J ends lost 1 base and 5 bases respectively, with 17 bases between them. Germline V lookup: CDR1 KGHSH, CDR2 LQKENI. The CDR3 DNA reads as TGTGCCAGCTCACCACTAAGGAGGGAATCAATGGAGACCCAGTACTTC. Translation gives CASSPLRRESMETQYF.

J is TRBJ2-5 and V is TRBV30; possible D gene TRBD2, 5 bases. V was trimmed by 1 base and J by 0 bases, leaving 15 bases between them. Germline loops: CDR1 GTSNPN, CDR2 SVGIG (reference sequence). The CDR3 runs to 16 residues. For the CDR3, the DNA is TGTGCCTGGAGTGCGAGGGAAACTTGGTACCAAGAGACCCAGTACTTC. It specifies CAWSARETWYQETQYF.

The V gene is TRBV4-3, the J gene TRBJ2-1; a possible D gene is TRBD2 (6 bases). Trimming pared 3 bases from V and 10 bases from J, leaving 13 bases between. The CDR3 is 13 residues long. The germline gives CDR1 LGHNA, CDR2 YSLEER. CDR3 DNA: TGCGCCAGCAGCCAGCCGGGGGAGGAAGAGCAGTTCTTC. As protein: CASSQPGEEEQFF.

The gene calls are TRBV29-1 and TRBJ2-7, with a possible D match to TRBD1 (5 bases). V gave up 5 bases and J gave up 0 bases, with 14 bases separating them. This CDR3 comprises 14 residues. Looked up from germline, CDR1 is SQVTM and CDR2 is ANQGSEA. The CDR3 protein is CSVSLTVLSYEQYF. In DNA, the CDR3 is TGCAGCGTTTCCTTGACAGTTCTCTCCTACGAGCAGTACTTC.

The V and J genes are TRBV5-4 and TRBJ1-2, with 7 bases identical to TRBD1. V lost 5 bases to trimming and J lost 5 bases; unmatched junction nucleotides: 15. The CDR3 runs 16 residues. The V gene's germline CDR1 is SGHNT and CDR2 YYREEE (reference sequence). The CDR3 loop is CASRAGTVISGYGYTF. DNA for the CDR3: TGTGCCAGCAGGGCCGGGACAGTAATTTCGGGGTATGGCTACACCTTC.

This chain links TRBV5-6 with TRBJ1-5; D ambiguous. CDR3 length: 14 amino acids. Trimming stripped 10 bases from V and 4 bases from J, with 18 bases between. Germline CDR1 is SGHDT and CDR2 is YYEEEE. The CDR3, as DNA: TGTGCCCCGAGGGCATGGAAGGCAAATCAGCCCCAGCATTTT. Its translation: CAPRAWKANQPQHF.